A selection of T cell receptor beta chains follows, all from one sample in a study of neoadjuvant anti-PD-1 for oral cavity cancer. The assay was immunoSEQ multiplex PCR, and TCRdb's table has in-frame clones only and misses some. The table records thousands of clones, about 55% of them present only once. Source: tumor tissue, taken before nivolumab (anti-PD-1) treatment. The receptors stem from a person between 40 and 80 years old with oral cavity squamous cell carcinoma. The CDR3 runs from the conserved cysteine through the conserved F or W. D genes are given only for firm matches.

TRBV16	TRBJ1-2	-	CASSQSRAGYTF
TRBV2	TRBJ2-7	-	CASSEGSHEQYF
TRBV6-1	TRBJ2-7	TRBD2	CASRKTGLVFYEQYF
TRBV12-5	TRBJ2-3	-	CASSLGLRTDTQYF
TRBV5-8	TRBJ1-5	-	CASSLVVPGSNQPQHF
TRBV9	TRBJ2-7	-	CASSAGHENYEQYF
TRBV7-2	TRBJ2-5	-	CASGAGGSGETQYF
TRBV19	TRBJ1-6	-	CASSSPPGSLNSPLHF
TRBV5-1	TRBJ1-4	TRBD1	CASSLSGQGGEKLFF
TRBV11-2	TRBJ2-5	TRBD2	CASRLSLAGDPQETQYF
TRBV14	TRBJ1-5	-	CASSQSSNQPQHF
TRBV6-1	TRBJ2-3	-	CASRAGSTDTQYF
TRBV6-6	TRBJ2-7	-	CASSIGGAASYEQYF
TRBV6-5	TRBJ2-5	-	CASSQVAAETQYF
TRBV10-1	TRBJ2-1	TRBD2	CASGTSGGAEQFF
TRBV7-2	TRBJ2-1	-	CASSHPRGDEQFF
TRBV11-2	TRBJ2-7	-	CASSLVREPSYEQYF
TRBV29-1	TRBJ2-7	-	CSVPKGSSYEQYF
TRBV28	TRBJ1-6	-	CASTNRRSPLHF
TRBV5-1	TRBJ2-2	-	CASSFARDTGELFF
TRBV19	TRBJ1-5	-	CATSFGDSNQPQHF
TRBV15	TRBJ2-5	-	CATSRGELQETQYF
TRBV7-9	TRBJ2-3	TRBD2	CASSAYSSGSTDTQYF
TRBV29-1	TRBJ1-3	-	CSVEPPSGNTIYF
TRBV10-3	TRBJ2-7	-	CAISESRTSYEQYF
TRBV18	TRBJ1-4	-	CASSRGEKLFF
TRBV5-6	TRBJ1-1	TRBD1	CASSWDRRTTEAFF
TRBV6-1	TRBJ2-7	TRBD1	CAAGTGQYEQYF
TRBV18	TRBJ2-2	TRBD2	CASSPSGRATGELFF
TRBV18	TRBJ2-3	-	CASSPAGVDTQYF
TRBV6-6	TRBJ2-7	TRBD2	CASSYTGGEQYF
TRBV5-5	TRBJ1-1	TRBD1	CASSFRQGHTEAFF
TRBV5-1	TRBJ2-3	-	CASSLGGLGADTQYF
TRBV7-6	TRBJ1-1	-	CASSPKGRRAFF
TRBV5-1	TRBJ2-7	TRBD1	CASSKRPGQGSEQYF
TRBV2	TRBJ2-3	TRBD2	CASSEAAGGPDTQYF
TRBV15	TRBJ1-6	TRBD1	CATSRDYPGGAGSPLHF
TRBV29-1	TRBJ1-2	TRBD1	CSAGFQGAPDGYTF
TRBV4-1	TRBJ1-2	TRBD1	CASSQEGQGIYGYTF
TRBV9	TRBJ1-1	-	CASSAMERGANTEAFF
TRBV5-6	TRBJ2-2	TRBD1	CASSLVQGDTGELFF
TRBV11-2	TRBJ2-7	-	CASSPRASSVYEQYF
TRBV4-1	TRBJ2-7	-	CASSQAEGQSMYEQYF
TRBV15	TRBJ1-2	-	CATSREGTALGYTF
TRBV13	TRBJ1-2	TRBD1	CASSSRTGANYGYTF
TRBV18	TRBJ2-1	-	CASSPWDEQFF
TRBV11-2	TRBJ2-5	TRBD1	CASSADRGETQYF
TRBV10-2	TRBJ1-1	-	CASRHGPEAFF
TRBV2	TRBJ2-7	-	CASSLTETYEQYF
TRBV20-1	TRBJ2-1	-	CSAGLYNEQFF
TRBV30	TRBJ2-1	-	CAWSVLEGEQFF
TRBV11-2	TRBJ1-5	TRBD1	CASSLTGNQPQHF
TRBV2	TRBJ1-5	-	CASGLDGVQGNQPQHF
TRBV5-4	TRBJ1-1	-	CASSFGARTASNTEAFF
TRBV19	TRBJ2-1	TRBD2	CASSTAGVGNEQFF
TRBV19	TRBJ1-3	-	CASSIGGAGSSGNTIYF
TRBV5-5	TRBJ2-5	TRBD1	CASSLVDRGDQETQYF
TRBV14	TRBJ2-2	-	CASRGPVSTGELFF
TRBV6-5	TRBJ2-6	-	CASSRTGANVLTF
TRBV2	TRBJ1-5	-	CASRKEALNQPQHF